This entry lists 28 T cell receptor beta chains sequenced from one sample in a study of cytomegalovirus exposure and HLA in healthy donors. The PCR contained 60 Vbeta and 13 Jbeta primers. Method: immunoSEQ multiplex PCR; TCRdb's copy keeps in-frame clones and lacks some. The repertoire table contains about 91,000 clones. The sample taken for sequencing was PBMCs. The receptors stem from a woman aged 25 to 39 in good health and CMV-seronegative.

The rearrangement uses TRBV7-9 and TRBJ2-1, with 7 bases aligning to TRBD2. J lost 8 bases, V lost 8 bases, and 12 bases had no gene match. Germline CDR1 reads SEHNR; CDR2 reads FQNEAQ (reference sequence). The CDR3 runs 14 residues. The CDR3 coding sequence is TGTGCCAGCTTAGGCCTAGCGGAACCGGATGAGCAGTTCTTC. This sequence encodes CASLGLAEPDEQFF.

This chain joins TRBV5-6 and TRBJ2-2, with D unresolved. V lost 4 bases, J lost 4 bases, and 8 bases lay in between. The CDR3 covers 13 residues. The V gene's germline CDR1 is SGHDT and CDR2 YYEEEE. The CDR3 region has the DNA TGTGCCAGCAGCAAAACAGTCACCGGGGAGCTGTTTTTT. Its translation is CASSKTVTGELFF.

The CDR3 loop is CASSLSEGTVYGYTF. In DNA, the CDR3 is TGTGCCAGCAGTTTGTCCGAGGGAACGGTCTATGGCTACACCTTC. The genes are TRBV28 and TRBJ1-2, with unresolved D. Germline-derived CDR1 and CDR2 are MDHEN and SYDVKM. The CDR3 has 15 residues. Trimming took off 3 bases at V and 4 bases at J, with 15 bases between the two ends.

This chain joins TRBV11-1 and TRBJ1-2, with 7 bases identical to TRBD1. V shed 5 bases, J shed 2 bases, and the junction held 8 bases outside the gene matches. The CDR3 is 15 amino acids. Germline CDR1 and CDR2: SGHAT and FQDESV (reference sequence). In nucleotides, the CDR3 is TGTGCCAGCAGCGCCCCCGGGACAGAAAACTATGGCTACACCTTC. It encodes CASSAPGTENYGYTF.

V usage is TRBV29-1 and J usage is TRBJ2-5; TRBD1 matches at 10 bases. Looked up from germline, CDR1 is SQVTM and CDR2 is ANQGSEA. The CDR3 sequence is 17 residues long. Trimming cost V 0 bases and J 5 bases; bases outside gene matches: 12. CDR3 bases: TGCAGCGTTGAAGATCCCAAGGACAGGGGGTTAGGCGAGACCCAGTACTTC. Amino acids: CSVEDPKDRGLGETQYF. Full variable domain (outside the CDR3, taken from reference TRBV29-1 and TRBJ2-5): SAVISQKPSRDICQRGTSLTIQCQVDSQVTMMFWYRQQPGQSLTLIATANQGSEATYESGFVIDKFPISRPNLTFSTLTVSNMSPEDSSIYLCSVEDPKDRGLGETQYFGPGTRLLVL.

This chain joins TRBV28 and TRBJ1-3; no definite D call. Trimming shortened V by 3 bases and J by 0 bases, and 12 bases separated the two germline ends. This CDR3 has 16 amino acids. In germline, CDR1 is MDHEN, CDR2 SYDVKM. The CDR3 protein is CASSFEGGGSGNTIYF. In DNA form, the CDR3 reads TGTGCCAGCAGTTTTGAGGGTGGTGGCTCTGGAAACACCATATATTTT. Full variable domain (outside the CDR3, taken from reference TRBV28 and TRBJ1-3): DVKVTQSSRYLVKRTGEKVFLECVQDMDHENMFWYRQDPGLGLRLIYFSYDVKMKEKGDIPEGYSVSREKKERFSLILESASTNQTSMYLCASSFEGGGSGNTIYFGEGSWLTVV.

Concerning this clone itself: An end of the junction differs from the germline gene, which may be a read error. This chain joins TRBV7-6 and TRBJ2-7; no reliable D call. Germline V gene sequence: CDR1 SGHVS, CDR2 FNYEAQ. The CDR3 runs 11 residues. CDR3 coding DNA: TGTACCAGCAGCTCTAACTACGAGCAGTACTTC. It translates to CTSSSNYEQYF.

The chain has TRBV28 and TRBJ2-7, with D unclear. CDR1 is MDHEN, CDR2 SYDVKM, per germline. The CDR3 has 11 amino acids. The germline V and J ends were trimmed by 5 bases and 2 bases, with 4 bases remaining between them. This CDR3 is CASSPTYEQYF. The CDR3 DNA sequence: TGTGCCAGCAGTCCCACCTACGAGCAGTACTTC.

In DNA, the CDR3 is TGTGCCAGCAGCGTAGCCCCGATATACGGTCCAAACACTGAAGCTTTCTTT. Amino acid sequence: CASSVAPIYGPNTEAFF. The chain carries TRBV9 and TRBJ1-1, with D unclear. The CDR3 extends over 17 amino acids. The germline V and J ends were trimmed by 0 bases and 2 bases, with 17 bases remaining between them. The V gene's germline CDR1 is SGDLS and CDR2 YYNGEE.

The J gene is TRBJ2-3, the V gene TRBV6-5; D possibly corresponds to TRBD2 (6 bases). Germline V gene data show CDR1 as MNHEY and CDR2 as SVGAGI. The CDR3 is made up of 16 amino acids. V dropped 0 bases and J dropped 3 bases, with 13 bases sitting between them. CDR3 sequence (DNA): TGTGCCAGCAGTTACTCGTTTTTAGCGGTGACAGATACGCAGTATTTT. Amino acids: CASSYSFLAVTDTQYF.

The CDR3 nucleotides read TGCGCCAGCAGCCAAGAGACCTTCCCGGGACAGGGGGCGGGTACAGATACGCAGTATTTT. Its translation: CASSQETFPGQGAGTDTQYF. The chain is built from TRBV4-1 and TRBJ2-3; 12 nucleotides agree with TRBD1. Trimming at V came to 0 bases and at J to 3 bases, leaving 13 bases not matched to a gene. CDR1 is MGHRA and CDR2 is YSYEKL in the germline V gene. The CDR3 has 20 residues.

The rearrangement links TRBV12-5 to TRBJ1-1; D is possibly TRBD1 (5 bases). Germline assignment: CDR1 LGHNT and CDR2 FRNRAP. Trimming left V 7 bases short and J 1 base short, with 10 bases between. CDR3 length: 13 residues. The CDR3 nucleotides read TGTGCTAGTGCCTCGGGGGGGAACACTGAAGCTTTCTTT. As protein: CASASGGNTEAFF. Using reference TRBV12-5 and TRBJ1-1 for the parts outside the CDR3, the full variable domain is DARVTQTPRHKVTEMGQEVTMRCQPILGHNTVFWYRQTMMQGLELLAYFRNRAPLDDSGMPKDRFSAEMPDATLATLKIQPSEPRDSAVYFCASASGGNTEAFFGQGTRLTVV.

The genes are TRBV19 and TRBJ2-1, with D perhaps TRBD1 (6 bases). The V gene's germline CDR1 is LNHDA and CDR2 SQIVND (reference sequence). The CDR3 is 15 amino acids. V was cut by 3 bases and J by 5 bases, with 14 bases left in between. In nucleotides, the CDR3 is TGTGCCAGTAGTATTTATCGGGACACCAACAATGAGCAGTTCTTC. Its translation: CASSIYRDTNNEQFF.

The V gene is TRBV2, the J gene TRBJ1-1, with 8 bases lining up with TRBD1. J was trimmed by 5 bases and V by 6 bases; bases with no gene match: 5. CDR1 SNHLY and CDR2 FYNNEI come from the germline V gene. The CDR3 runs 13 residues. The CDR3 loop is CASSKQGGTEAFF. The CDR3 DNA reads as TGTGCCAGCAGCAAACAGGGGGGGACTGAAGCTTTCTTT.

Here the CDR3 DNA reads TGTGCCAGCTCACCACCAGGACAGGGGGCGGGGAACACTGAAGCTTTCTTT. Translated, it gives CASSPPGQGAGNTEAFF. V gene TRBV18 combines with J gene TRBJ1-1, with 11 bases matching TRBD1. The CDR3 contains 17 residues. The germline gives CDR1 KGHSH, CDR2 LQKENI. J lost 1 base, V lost 0 bases, and 4 bases had no gene match.

The chain joins TRBV27 to TRBJ2-1, with TRBD1 as a possible D gene (5 bases). The germline V gene has CDR1 MNHEY and CDR2 SMNVEV (reference sequence). CDR3 length: 17 residues. Trimming took off 7 bases at V and 0 bases at J, with 19 bases between the two ends. CDR3 sequence (DNA): TGTGCCAGCACCGTAACAGGTCGCAGATTCTCCTACAATGAGCAGTTCTTC. The encoded protein is CASTVTGRRFSYNEQFF.

The chain recombines TRBV7-7 with TRBJ2-2, with 11 bases aligning to TRBD2. The CDR3 runs 16 residues. Germline-derived CDR1 and CDR2 are SSHAT and FNYEAQ (reference sequence). The CDR3 nucleotides are TGTGCTAGCGGCAAGACTAGCGGGAAGAACACCGGGGAGCTGTTTTTT. This encodes CASGKTSGKNTGELFF.

V gene TRBV10-3 combines with J gene TRBJ2-2; 10 nucleotides align to TRBD2. Trimming removed 0 bases from V and 3 bases from J; junction bases left unmatched: 4. The CDR3 covers 17 residues. Germline V gene lookup returns CDR1 ENHRY and CDR2 SYGVKD. The CDR3 protein is CAISESSGRRDTGELFF. The CDR3 DNA is TGTGCCATCAGTGAGTCTAGCGGGAGGCGGGACACCGGGGAGCTGTTTTTT.

The chain carries TRBV10-3 and TRBJ1-2; 10 nucleotides line up with TRBD1. There are 16 residues in the CDR3. Germline V gives CDR1 ENHRY, CDR2 SYGVKD. With 6 bases clipped from V and 4 bases from J, the junction kept 11 bases outside the gene matches. The CDR3, as DNA: TGTGCCATCAGGGGGGAGACAGGGGGCGCCGGCTATGGCTACACCTTC. This codes for CAIRGETGGAGYGYTF.

The gene calls are TRBV7-8 and TRBJ2-7; no reliable D call. The length of the CDR3 is 14 residues. V lost 5 bases and J lost 4, with 15 bases in between. Looked up from germline, CDR1 is SGHVS and CDR2 is FQNEAQ. CDR3 nucleotides: TGTGCCAGCAGCCTAAATCAAAATTTGTACGAGCAGTACTTC. This encodes CASSLNQNLYEQYF.

The chain employs TRBV29-1 and TRBJ2-1; 8 bases match TRBD1. In germline, CDR1 is SQVTM, CDR2 ANQGSEA. V trimming: 6 bases; J trimming: 10 bases; junction bases outside the gene matches: 8. The CDR3 extends over 12 amino acids. The CDR3 DNA reads TGCAGCGTCCAACAGGGGGTAGACGAGCAGTTCTTC. Amino acid sequence: CSVQQGVDEQFF.

The gene calls are TRBV6-5 and TRBJ2-1; D possibly corresponds to TRBD2 (7 bases). This CDR3 contains 15 residues. Deletions cut 6 bases from V and 6 bases from J, with 18 bases between. Germline V CDR1 and CDR2: MNHEY, SVGAGI. As DNA, the CDR3 is TGTGCCAGCAGCCCAGGGGCGGGGGATGTCAATGAGCAGTTCTTC. It encodes CASSPGAGDVNEQFF.

This chain joins TRBV28 and TRBJ2-5; D gene ambiguous. The CDR3 runs to 12 residues. The ends were cut back, 8 bases at V and 5 bases at J, with 12 bases in the middle. The germline CDR1 and CDR2 sequences are MDHEN and SYDVKM. CDR3 loop: CASFSSGETQYF. The CDR3 bases are TGTGCCAGCTTTTCCTCCGGGGAGACCCAGTACTTC.

The chain links TRBV27 to TRBJ1-2, with D maybe TRBD1 (5 bases). Per the germline V gene, CDR1 is MNHEY and CDR2 is SMNVEV (reference sequence). Trimming removed 5 bases from V and 4 bases from J, with 5 bases in between. CDR3 length: 11 amino acids. CDR3 DNA: TGTGCCAGCAGTGACAGCTATGGCTACACCTTC. This codes for CASSDSYGYTF.

The rearrangement links TRBV7-3 to TRBJ2-3; D possibly corresponds to TRBD1 (5 bases). The CDR3 runs 15 residues. V was cut by 5 bases and J by 4 bases, with 16 bases left in between. The V gene's germline CDR1 is SGHTA and CDR2 FQGTGA. CDR3 loop: CASSPTAGNADTQYF. The CDR3 DNA follows: TGTGCCAGCAGCCCGACGGCAGGGAACGCAGATACGCAGTATTTT.

The chain's CDR3 is CASSSKKGAQGYGYTF. The CDR3, as DNA: TGTGCCAGCAGTTCGAAAAAGGGGGCGCAGGGCTATGGCTACACCTTC. This chain uses TRBV28 with TRBJ1-2; 7 bases are a match to TRBD1. After removal of 4 bases from V and 4 bases from J, the junction contained 12 bases not matched to a gene. The V gene's germline CDR1 is MDHEN and CDR2 SYDVKM. The CDR3 has 16 residues.

CDR3 amino acids: CAIRPDNFSNQPQHF. The CDR3 region has the DNA TGTGCCATCAGACCCGACAATTTCAGCAATCAGCCCCAGCATTTT. The chain employs TRBV10-3 and TRBJ1-5; no firm D call. The CDR3 is 15 amino acids. With 6 bases removed from V and 1 base from J, the gap between germline ends came to 13 bases. From germline, CDR1 is ENHRY and CDR2 SYGVKD.

The chain is built from TRBV4-1 and TRBJ1-3; D is uncertain. CDR1 and CDR2 (germline): MGHRA, YSYEKL. This CDR3 region has 15 residues. The V gene lost 2 bases and the J gene lost 4 bases, with 12 bases spanning the gap. As DNA, the CDR3 is TGCGCCAGCAGCCAAAGCGGGCCCCCCGGAAACACCATATATTTT. Translation: CASSQSGPPGNTIYF.